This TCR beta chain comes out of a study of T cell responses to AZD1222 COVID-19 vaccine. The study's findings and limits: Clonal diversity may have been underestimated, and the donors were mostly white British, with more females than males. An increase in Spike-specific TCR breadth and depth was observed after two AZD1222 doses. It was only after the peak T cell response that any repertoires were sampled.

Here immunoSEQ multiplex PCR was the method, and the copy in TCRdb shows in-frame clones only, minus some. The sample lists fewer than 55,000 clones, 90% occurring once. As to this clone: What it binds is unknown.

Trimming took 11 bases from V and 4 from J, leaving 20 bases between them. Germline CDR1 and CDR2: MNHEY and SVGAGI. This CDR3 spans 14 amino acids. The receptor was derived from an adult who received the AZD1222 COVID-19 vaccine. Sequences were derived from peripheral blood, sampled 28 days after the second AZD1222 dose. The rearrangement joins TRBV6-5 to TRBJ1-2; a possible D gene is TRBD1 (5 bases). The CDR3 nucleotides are TGTGCCGCGAGAACGGGGGGATCGTTCTATGGCTACACCTTC. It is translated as CAARTGGSFYGYTF.